This TCR beta chain is drawn from a study of blood T cell repertoires in COVID-19 (TCRdb year 2020). Regarding the research as a whole: Samples from collaborators originated in the United States, Italy and Spain and spanned both the acute and convalescent phases of COVID-19. Where available, HLA class I and class II types were obtained from metadata supplied by the sample provider rather than from assay-based typing. The repertoires were made available in a free public database intended to serve as a resource for research on the immune response to SARS-CoV-2. The prospective study material was composed of cDNA or gDNA derived from T cells, B-cell-depleted T cells, or PBMCs. Deeply sampled blood TCRbeta repertoires from subjects exposed to, actively infected with, or recovered from COVID-19 were included in the dataset. The samples were drawn from the first 160 participants of the ongoing ImmuneRACE study and from some 1,300 subjects provided by 6 global collaborators. The sample metadata nearly always contained a de-identified subject ID, COVID-19 status, age in years and sex. The study at large found these results: The amount of clinical and demographic metadata varied by source and participant and was provided uncurated.

V lost 5 bases and J lost 7 bases; the stretch between them is 24 bases long. According to the germline V gene (reference sequence), CDR1 reads MNHEY and CDR2 reads SMNVEV. Measured from the cysteine to the phenylalanine, the CDR3 is 16 residues long. The retained sequence is limited to the CDR3, 48 bases, with the frame set at the first base. The immunoSEQ Assay, a bias-controlled multiplex PCR, was used to amplify TCRbeta CDR3 regions from genomic DNA. The paper's processing steps were these. The number of nucleated cells in each sample was estimated from the amplification of reference gene primers within the assay. To quantify the absolute abundance of each unique TCRbeta CDR3 rearrangement, sequence reads were collapsed and filtered. For each sample, productive Simpson clonality was calculated as the square root of Simpson's diversity index over productive rearrangements. TCRdb carries this immuneACCESS record with in-frame sequences only. Its versions omit some clonotypes, under half of them owing to an unresolved V gene in the studies checked, with the rest unexplained. V, J and clone size reflect that table, while D and trimming were determined from the DNA. For this sample there are 30,000 to 35,000 clones; approximately 88% appear just once. Jointly, the top ten make up 0.55% of the sample.

Each collaborating institution followed its own protocols to collect whole blood in K2EDTA tubes. For TCRbeta analysis, collaborators shipped samples as frozen whole blood, isolated PBMCs, or DNA extracted from either of those sample types. As for this clone: Its antigen target is currently unknown. Base qualities are missing; no much larger clone stands one base away.

Sequencing input: peripheral blood. The receptor was isolated from a woman aged 35 to 49 with active or convalescent COVID-19. Recombination joined TRBV27 with TRBJ2-7; the D region possibly corresponds to TRBD2 (7 bases align). CDR3 sequence: CASSPLDGGASGEQYF. The DNA reads as follows: TGTGCCAGCAGTCCCCTTGATGGGGGGGCGTCTGGGGAGCAGTACTTC.